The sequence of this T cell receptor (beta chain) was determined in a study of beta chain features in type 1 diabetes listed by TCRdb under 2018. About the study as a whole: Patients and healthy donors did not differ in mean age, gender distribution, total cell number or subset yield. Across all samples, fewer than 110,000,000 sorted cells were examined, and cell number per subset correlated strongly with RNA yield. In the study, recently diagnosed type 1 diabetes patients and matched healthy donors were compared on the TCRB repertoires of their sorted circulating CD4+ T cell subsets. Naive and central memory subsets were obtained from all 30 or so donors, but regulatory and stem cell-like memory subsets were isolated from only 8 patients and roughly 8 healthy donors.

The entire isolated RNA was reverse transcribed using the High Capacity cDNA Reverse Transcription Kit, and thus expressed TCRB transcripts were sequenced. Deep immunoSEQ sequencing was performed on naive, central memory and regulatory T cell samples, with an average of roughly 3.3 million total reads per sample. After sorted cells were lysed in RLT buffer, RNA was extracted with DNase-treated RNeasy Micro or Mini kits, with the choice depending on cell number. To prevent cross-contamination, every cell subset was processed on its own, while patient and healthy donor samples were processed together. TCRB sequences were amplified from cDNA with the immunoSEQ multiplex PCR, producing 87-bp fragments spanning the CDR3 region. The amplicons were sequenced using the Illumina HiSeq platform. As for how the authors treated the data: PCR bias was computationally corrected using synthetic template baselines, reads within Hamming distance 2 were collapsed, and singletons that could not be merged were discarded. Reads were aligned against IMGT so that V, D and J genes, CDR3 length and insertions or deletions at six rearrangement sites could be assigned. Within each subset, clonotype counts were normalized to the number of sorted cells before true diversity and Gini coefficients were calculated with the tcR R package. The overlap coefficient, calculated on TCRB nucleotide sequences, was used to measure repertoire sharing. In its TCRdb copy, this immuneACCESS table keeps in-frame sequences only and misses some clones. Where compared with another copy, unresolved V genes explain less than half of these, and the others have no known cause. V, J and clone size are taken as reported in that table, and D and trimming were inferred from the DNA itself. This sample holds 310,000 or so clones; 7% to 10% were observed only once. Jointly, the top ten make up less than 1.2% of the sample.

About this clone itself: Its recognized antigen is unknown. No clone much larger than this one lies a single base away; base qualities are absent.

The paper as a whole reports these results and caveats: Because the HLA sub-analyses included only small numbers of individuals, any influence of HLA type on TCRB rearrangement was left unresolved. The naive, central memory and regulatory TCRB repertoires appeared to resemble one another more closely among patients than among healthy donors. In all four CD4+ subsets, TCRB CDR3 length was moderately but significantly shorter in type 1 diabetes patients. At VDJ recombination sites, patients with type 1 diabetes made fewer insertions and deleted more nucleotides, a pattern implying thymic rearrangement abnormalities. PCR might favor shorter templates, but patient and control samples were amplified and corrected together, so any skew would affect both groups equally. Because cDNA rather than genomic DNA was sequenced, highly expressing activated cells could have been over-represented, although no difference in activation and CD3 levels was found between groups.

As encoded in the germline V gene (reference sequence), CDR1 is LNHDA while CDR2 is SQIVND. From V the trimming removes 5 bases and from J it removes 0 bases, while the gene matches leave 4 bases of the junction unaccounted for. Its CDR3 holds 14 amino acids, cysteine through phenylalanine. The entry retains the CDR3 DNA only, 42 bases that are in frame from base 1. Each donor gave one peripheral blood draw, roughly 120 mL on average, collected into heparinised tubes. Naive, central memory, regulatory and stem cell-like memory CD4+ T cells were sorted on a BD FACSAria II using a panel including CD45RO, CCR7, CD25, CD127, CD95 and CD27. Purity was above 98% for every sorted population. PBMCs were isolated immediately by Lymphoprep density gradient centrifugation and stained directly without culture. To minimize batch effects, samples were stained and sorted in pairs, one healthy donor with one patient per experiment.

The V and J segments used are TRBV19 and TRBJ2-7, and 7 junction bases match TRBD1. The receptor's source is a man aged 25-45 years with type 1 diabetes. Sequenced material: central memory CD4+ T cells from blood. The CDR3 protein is CASSSDRSSYEQYF. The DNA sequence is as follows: TGTGCCAGTAGTTCGGACAGGAGCTCCTACGAGCAGTACTTC. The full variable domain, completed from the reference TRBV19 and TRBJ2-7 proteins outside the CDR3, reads DGGITQSPKYLFRKEGQNVTLSCEQNLNHDAMYWYRQDPGQGLRLIYYSQIVNDFQKGDIAEGYSVSREKKESFPLTVTSAQKNPTAFYLCASSSDRSSYEQYFGPGTRLTVT.